Below are 29 T cell receptor beta chains sequenced from a single sample in a study of blood T cell repertoires in COVID-19. TCRdb's copy holds only in-frame clones and misses some; the assay was immunoSEQ multiplex PCR. The sample shows about 150,000 clones, approximately 86% of them seen only once. What was sequenced was peripheral blood. Receptor source: a man aged 55 to 70 with COVID-19, enrolled during active disease.

The chain couples TRBV2 to TRBJ1-6; no clear D gene. CDR1 and CDR2 (germline): SNHLY, FYNNEI. The CDR3 extends over 12 amino acids. V was pared by 5 bases and J by 11 bases, with 10 bases between. The CDR3, as DNA: TGTGCCAGCAGTACGAGGTTTGCACCCCTCCACTTT. Protein sequence: CASSTRFAPLHF.

V usage is TRBV4-1 and J usage is TRBJ1-1; D unresolved. Germline lookup yields CDR1 MGHRA and CDR2 YSYEKL. The CDR3 contains 18 residues. Trimming took off 1 base at V and 1 base at J, with 19 bases between the two ends. The CDR3 reads CASSQVRRAGGQNTEAFF. The DNA of the CDR3 is TGCGCCAGCAGCCAAGTCCGCCGAGCGGGTGGGCAGAACACTGAAGCTTTCTTT.

The chain couples TRBV7-2 to TRBJ2-2, with 10 positions matching TRBD2. CDR1 is SGHTA, CDR2 FQGNSA, per germline. This CDR3 comprises 17 residues. Trimming removed 0 bases from V and 8 bases from J; junction bases left unmatched: 9. As DNA, the CDR3 is TGTGCCAGCAGCTTAGCGGGGTTAGCGGGGGGCTCTGGGGAGCTGTTTTTT. Protein product: CASSLAGLAGGSGELFF. The variable domain in full, with the rest retrieved from reference TRBV7-2 and TRBJ2-2, is GAGVSQSPSNKVTEKGKDVELRCDPISGHTALYWYRQSLGQGLEFLIYFQGNSAPDKSGLPSDRFSAERTGGSVSTLTIQRTQQEDSAVYLCASSLAGLAGGSGELFFGEGSRLTVL.

The chain joins TRBV3-1 (or the pseudogene TRBV3-2) to TRBJ2-5; 7 nucleotides agree with TRBD2. Germline V lookup: CDR1 LGHDT, CDR2 YNNKEL (reference sequence). This CDR3 has 17 amino acids. The trim removed 1 base at V and 4 bases at J, leaving 12 bases unmatched. The CDR3 reads CASSQVNRAGVTETQYF. The CDR3 DNA sequence: TGTGCCAGCAGCCAAGTGAATAGGGCGGGGGTTACAGAGACCCAGTACTTC.

J is TRBJ2-2 and V is TRBV4-3, with D perhaps matching TRBD2 (6 bases). CDR3 size: 13 residues. The V end lost 1 base, the J end lost 6 bases, and 6 bases lay between the germline ends. CDR1 is LGHNA and CDR2 is YSLEER in the germline V gene. CDR3 coding DNA: TGCGCCAGCAGCCAAGGGGAGGCCGGGGAGCTGTTTTTT. Its translation is CASSQGEAGELFF.

The gene calls are TRBV19 and TRBJ1-2; weak D call: TRBD1 (6 bases). Trimming took off 5 bases at V and 8 bases at J, with 12 bases between the two ends. CDR1 LNHDA and CDR2 SQIVND come from the germline V gene (reference sequence). This CDR3 is 12 amino acids long. CDR3 in amino acids: CASSLQGGGYTF. CDR3 bases: TGTGCCAGTAGTTTACAGGGTGGAGGCTACACCTTC.

This clone was seen a few times. This chain links TRBV24-1 with TRBJ1-1; 9 bases are a match to TRBD1. This CDR3 spans 14 amino acids. Trimming at V came to 7 bases and at J to 4 bases, leaving 6 bases not matched to a gene. Germline loops: CDR1 KGHDR, CDR2 SFDVKD. The CDR3 is CATSKQGAPTEAFF. The CDR3 nucleotides read TGTGCCACCAGCAAACAGGGGGCGCCCACTGAAGCTTTCTTT.

The V call is TRBV3-1 (or the pseudogene TRBV3-2), the J call TRBJ1-4, with TRBD1 matching 7 bases. This CDR3 spans 16 amino acids. With 5 bases clipped from V and 5 bases from J, the junction kept 11 bases outside the gene matches. Germline V gives CDR1 LGHDT, CDR2 YNNKEL (reference sequence). The CDR3 DNA follows: TGTGCCAGCAGCGACGCAGGGACAGCCAAGAATGAAAAACTGTTTTTT. Residues: CASSDAGTAKNEKLFF.

The table lists this clone with a count of one. V is TRBV6-5 and J is TRBJ2-1, with D unclear. The CDR3 runs 14 residues. Looked up from germline, CDR1 is MNHEY and CDR2 is SVGAGI. Trimming shortened V by 2 bases and J by 4 bases, and 9 bases separated the two germline ends. The CDR3 spells CASSYRKEYNEQFF. The DNA for the CDR3 is TGTGCCAGCAGTTACAGGAAGGAGTACAATGAGCAGTTCTTC.

The chain has TRBV19 and TRBJ2-3; 7 nucleotides agree with TRBD2. The length of the CDR3 is 14 residues. Germline CDR1 LNHDA, CDR2 SQIVND (reference sequence). With V trimmed by 6 bases and J by 5 bases, 8 bases remained unmatched. The CDR3 DNA reads as TGTGCCAGTAGGCGGATAGCGGGCTTAGATACGCAGTATTTT. This gives the protein CASRRIAGLDTQYF.

This clone was observed once. The rearrangement links TRBV3-1 (or the pseudogene TRBV3-2) to TRBJ2-1; D call uncertain. V was trimmed by 5 bases and J by 3 bases, leaving 11 bases between them. Germline CDR1 LGHDT, CDR2 YNNKEL (reference sequence). CDR3 length equals 14 residues. CDR3: CASSYNHLYNEQFF. The CDR3 DNA sequence: TGTGCCAGCAGCTACAATCACCTCTACAATGAGCAGTTCTTC.

The count of this clone is one. CDR3 sequence: CASSSTGVVGYTF. The CDR3 bases are TGTGCCAGCAGCTCGACAGGGGTGGTTGGCTACACCTTC. This chain uses TRBV5-5 with TRBJ1-2, with 8 bases lining up with TRBD1. The V and J ends lost 3 bases and 7 bases, in that order; junction bases with no gene match: 5. Germline V gives CDR1 SGHKS, CDR2 YYEKEE (reference sequence). The CDR3 loop spans 13 amino acids.

The chain recombines TRBV5-5 with TRBJ1-1; D gene uncertain. Germline CDR1 reads SGHKS; CDR2 reads YYEKEE (reference sequence). The CDR3 covers 15 residues. The ends were cut back, 0 bases at V and 2 bases at J, with 11 bases in the middle. The CDR3: CASSLGLSLNTEAFF. The CDR3 DNA is TGTGCCAGCAGCTTGGGTCTATCGTTAAACACTGAAGCTTTCTTT.

The chain uses TRBV15 and TRBJ1-2; D perhaps matches TRBD1 (6 bases). This CDR3 region has 15 residues. Germline-derived CDR1 and CDR2 are LNHNV and YYDKDF (reference sequence). The V end was cut by 0 bases, the J end by 4 bases, with 12 bases between. The CDR3 DNA reads as TGTGCCACCAGCAGAGATTATGGGACAACCTATGGCTACACCTTC. Encoded protein: CATSRDYGTTYGYTF.

This chain connects TRBV9 to TRBJ2-5, with 7 nucleotides matching TRBD2. Germline trimming cut 5 bases from V and 5 bases from J; bases unmatched to any gene: 6. Germline V gives CDR1 SGDLS, CDR2 YYNGEE. The CDR3 runs to 13 residues. CDR3 coding DNA: TGTGCCAGCAGTCACCTGGGGGGGGAGACCCAGTACTTC. Translated: CASSHLGGETQYF.

This clone was picked up a small number of times. The rearrangement joins TRBV14 to TRBJ1-2; D remains unclear. Per germline, CDR1 SGHDN and CDR2 FVKESK. V was clipped by 1 base and J by 5 bases, with 14 bases between them. The CDR3 runs to 15 residues. This CDR3 reads CASSQGNLKSYGYTF. Written as DNA, the CDR3 is TGTGCCAGCAGCCAAGGCAACCTTAAGAGTTATGGCTACACCTTC.

The count of this clone is one. The chain carries TRBV2 and TRBJ2-5; 7 nucleotides agree with TRBD2. CDR3 length: 14 amino acids. CDR1 is SNHLY and CDR2 is FYNNEI in the germline V gene. The J segment lost 6 bases and the V segment lost 4 bases, leaving 8 bases of the junction unmatched. The CDR3 coding sequence is TGTGCCAGCAGTGGAGGGAGGGCCGGGAAGACCCAGTACTTC. Translating it yields CASSGGRAGKTQYF.

In this sample, this clone turned up many times. This chain uses TRBV2 with TRBJ1-2; no clear D gene. V lost 7 bases, J lost 0 bases, and 6 bases lay in between. The CDR3 covers 12 residues. Germline CDR1 and CDR2: SNHLY and FYNNEI. CDR3 bases: TGTGCCAGCACCCCCACTAACTATGGCTACACCTTC. It encodes CASTPTNYGYTF.

The chain links TRBV28 to TRBJ1-5; D not certain. The CDR3 covers 12 residues. V lost 7 bases and J 2 bases, leaving 6 bases between the germline ends. Germline V gene sequence: CDR1 MDHEN, CDR2 SYDVKM. CDR3 DNA sequence: TGTGCCAGCAAACGGGGCAATCAGCCCCAGCATTTT. It yields the protein CASKRGNQPQHF.

The gene calls are TRBV7-2 and TRBJ2-1; 7 bases are shared with TRBD1. Losses at the gene ends were 4 bases for V and 0 bases for J; bases not matched to a gene: 15. This CDR3 is 19 amino acids long. Per germline, CDR1 SGHTA and CDR2 FQGNSA. The CDR3 spells CASSYWIGGHVSSYNEQFF. The DNA of the CDR3 is TGTGCCAGCAGCTACTGGATAGGGGGCCATGTTAGCTCCTACAATGAGCAGTTCTTC.

This chain links TRBV27 with TRBJ2-3, with 7 positions matching TRBD2. V lost 2 bases and J lost 3; bases outside the gene matches: 8. CDR3 length: 16 residues. Germline CDR1 reads MNHEY; CDR2 reads SMNVEV (reference sequence). CDR3 amino acids: CASSLIFGGGTDTQYF. Written as DNA, the CDR3 is TGTGCCAGCAGTTTAATTTTCGGCGGGGGTACAGATACGCAGTATTTT.

This chain joins TRBV20-1 and TRBJ1-1, with 8 nucleotides matching TRBD1. The V and J ends lost 6 bases and 8 bases, in that order; junction bases with no gene match: 5. The CDR3 totals 11 residues. Germline values: CDR1 DFQATT, CDR2 SNEGSKA (reference sequence). The CDR3 nucleotides read TGCAGTGCAACCAGACAGGGGGAAGCTTTCTTT. The encoded protein is CSATRQGEAFF.

This clone turned up a few times. The chain has TRBV2 and TRBJ1-3; 9 bases fit TRBD1. The CDR3 sequence is 15 residues long. V dropped 5 bases and J dropped 8; count of bases not matched to a gene: 10. Germline-derived CDR1 and CDR2 are SNHLY and FYNNEI. The CDR3 DNA reads TGTGCCAGCAGTCCGGGACAGGGATACTTCGACACCATATATTTT. Its translation is CASSPGQGYFDTIYF.

This rearrangement joins TRBV20-1 to TRBJ2-5; D may be TRBD2 (6 bases). The length of the CDR3 is 15 residues. The germline V gene has CDR1 DFQATT and CDR2 SNEGSKA (reference sequence). With 3 bases removed from V and 1 base from J, the gap between germline ends came to 15 bases. The CDR3 coding sequence is TGCAGTGCTAGTAGGGCGGGACTTATCCAAGAGACCCAGTACTTC. Translating gives CSASRAGLIQETQYF.

The CDR3 spells CASSQGTALNSPLHF. CDR3 coding DNA: TGTGCCAGCAGCCAAGGGACAGCCCTAAATTCACCCCTCCACTTT. V usage is TRBV7-9 and J usage is TRBJ1-6; 7 bases map to TRBD1. V trimming: 5 bases; J trimming: 7 bases; junction bases outside the gene matches: 8. The V gene's germline CDR1 is SEHNR and CDR2 FQNEAQ (reference sequence). The CDR3 loop spans 15 amino acids.

This chain joins TRBV28 and TRBJ1-1; 9 bases map to TRBD1. Germline V CDR1 and CDR2: MDHEN, SYDVKM. The CDR3 is 14 amino acids. Trimming at V came to 5 bases and at J to 4 bases, leaving 5 bases not matched to a gene. The CDR3 sequence: CASSPIQGATEAFF. Written as DNA, the CDR3 is TGTGCCAGCAGTCCCATACAGGGGGCCACTGAAGCTTTCTTT.

The chain combines TRBV7-9 with TRBJ2-3; possible D gene TRBD1, 6 bases. CDR1 and CDR2 (germline): SEHNR, FQNEAQ (reference sequence). V lost 5 bases to trimming and J lost 0 bases, with 6 bases between them. The CDR3 length is 13 residues. The CDR3 loop reads CASSQGSTDTQYF. CDR3 coding DNA: TGTGCCAGCAGCCAGGGGAGCACAGATACGCAGTATTTT.

V and J are TRBV5-8 and TRBJ2-5; TRBD1 aligns across 7 bases. This CDR3 is 15 amino acids long. The germline V gene encodes CDR1 SGHTS and CDR2 YDEGEE. Trimming cost V 3 bases and J 5 bases; bases outside gene matches: 10. CDR3 amino acids: CASSYRGGVTETQYF. The DNA of the CDR3 is TGTGCCAGCAGCTACCGAGGGGGCGTCACGGAGACCCAGTACTTC.

This sequence joins TRBV2 and TRBJ1-6; 9 positions agree with TRBD1. The junction had 7 bases not matched to a gene; V was cut back by 7 bases and J by 9 bases. Germline V gene sequence: CDR1 SNHLY, CDR2 FYNNEI. The CDR3 loop spans 14 amino acids. The DNA for the CDR3 is TGTGCCAGCAATCGGGACAGGGCTGCTTCACCCCTCCACTTT. Its translation is CASNRDRAASPLHF.